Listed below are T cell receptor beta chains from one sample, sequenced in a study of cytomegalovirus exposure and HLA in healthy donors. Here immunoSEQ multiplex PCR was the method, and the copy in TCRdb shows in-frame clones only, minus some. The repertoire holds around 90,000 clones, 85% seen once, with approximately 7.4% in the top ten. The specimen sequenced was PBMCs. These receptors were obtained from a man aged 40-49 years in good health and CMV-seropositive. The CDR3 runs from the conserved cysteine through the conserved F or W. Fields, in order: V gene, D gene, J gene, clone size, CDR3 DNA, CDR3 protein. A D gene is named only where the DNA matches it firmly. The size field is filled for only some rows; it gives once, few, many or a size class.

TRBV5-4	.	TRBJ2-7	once	TGTGCCAGCAGCTCGACCCCCCGGGACAACTACGAGCAGTACTTC	CASSSTPRDNYEQYF
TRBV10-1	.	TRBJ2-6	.	TGCGCCAGCAGTGATGGGCAGGGGTTACCCTCTGGGGCCAACGTCCTGACTTTC	CASSDGQGLPSGANVLTF
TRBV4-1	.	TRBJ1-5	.	TGTGCCAGCAGCCAAGAGGGCCCTTATAGCAATCAGCCCCAGCATTTT	CASSQEGPYSNQPQHF
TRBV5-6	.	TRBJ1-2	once	TGTGCCAGCACGCTGGGCAGGAACTATGGCTACACCTTC	CASTLGRNYGYTF
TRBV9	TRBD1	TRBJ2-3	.	TGTGCCAGCAGCGTAGCGACAGGGGTGGCAGATACGCAGTATTTT	CASSVATGVADTQYF
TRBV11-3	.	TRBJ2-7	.	TGTGCCAGCAGCTGGGGGGACAGAGCCTACGAGCAGTACTTC	CASSWGDRAYEQYF
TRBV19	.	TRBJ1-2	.	TGTGCCACTTGGGGGGGCCCCTGGTATGGCTACACCTTC	CATWGGPWYGYTF
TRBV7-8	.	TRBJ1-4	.	TGTGCCGTAGAGGGAGGAGGAAAACTGTTTTTT	CAVEGGGKLFF
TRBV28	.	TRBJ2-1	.	TGTGCCAGCAGACGTGGAGGGAACAATGAGCAGTTCTTC	CASRRGGNNEQFF
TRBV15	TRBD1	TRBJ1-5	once	TGTGCCACCAGGCAGGGGGAACAGCCCCAGCATTTT	CATRQGEQPQHF
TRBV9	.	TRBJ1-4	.	TGTGCCAGCAGCGTAGAGGGGGGGCCCCCCTCCCTCGGTGAAAAACTGTTTTTT	CASSVEGGPPSLGEKLFF
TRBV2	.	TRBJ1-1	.	TGTGCCAGCACCAAGACTGCAATTCGAACTGAAGCTTTCTTT	CASTKTAIRTEAFF
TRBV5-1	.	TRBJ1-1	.	TGCGCCAGCAGCTCGCAGGGCCTCCCTGAAGCTTTCTTT	CASSSQGLPEAFF
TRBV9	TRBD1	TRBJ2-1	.	TGTGCCAGCAGCGCCAGGGGACAGGGAGGACGGGATGAGCAGTTCTTC	CASSARGQGGRDEQFF
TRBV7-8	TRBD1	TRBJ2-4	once	TGTGCCAGCAGCTTAGCTTCGGGACAGAGGTACATTCAGTACTTC	CASSLASGQRYIQYF
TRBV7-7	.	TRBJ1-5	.	TGTGCTAGCAGCCTATCACCGCAACAGGGAGAGGACCAGCCCCAGCATTTT	CASSLSPQQGEDQPQHF
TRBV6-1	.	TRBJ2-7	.	TGTGCCAGCAAAGCTGCGGGCAGAGGGGGCGAGCAGTACTTC	CASKAAGRGGEQYF
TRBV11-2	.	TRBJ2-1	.	TGTGCCAGCAGCTTGAAGCGGAGTCCCTACAATGAGCAGTTCTTC	CASSLKRSPYNEQFF
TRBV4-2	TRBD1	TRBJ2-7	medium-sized	TGTGCCAGCAGCCTCGGGACAGGGGGCTCCTACGAGCAGTACTTC	CASSLGTGGSYEQYF
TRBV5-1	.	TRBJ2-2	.	TGCGCCAGCAGCCCGAGGGAAGGGACTACCGGGGAGCTGTTTTTT	CASSPREGTTGELFF
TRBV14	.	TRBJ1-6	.	TGTGCCAGCAGCCAACAGGGGAGGGGTTCACCCCTCCACTTT	CASSQQGRGSPLHF
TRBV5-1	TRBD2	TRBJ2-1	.	TGCGCCAGCCGAAGCGGGGGACAACTGTTTGAGCAGTTCTTC	CASRSGGQLFEQFF
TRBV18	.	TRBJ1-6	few	TGTGCCAGCTCACTAGACAGGAGAATCCCCTATAATTCACCCCTCCACTTT	CASSLDRRIPYNSPLHF
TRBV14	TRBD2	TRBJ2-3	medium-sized	TGTGCCAGCAGCCAAGATCGGGATAGCGGGGGGGGCACAGATACGCAGTATTTT	CASSQDRDSGGGTDTQYF
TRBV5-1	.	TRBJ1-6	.	TGCGCCAGCAGTATCGGTGGTGGTGATTCACCCCTCCACTTT	CASSIGGGDSPLHF
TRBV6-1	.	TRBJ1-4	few	TGTGCCAGCAGTGAAGCGGGAGGGGACGAAAAACTGTTTTTT	CASSEAGGDEKLFF
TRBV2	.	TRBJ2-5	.	TGTGCCAGCAGTTCGGAGGAGACCCAGTACTTC	CASSSEETQYF
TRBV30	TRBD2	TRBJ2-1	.	TGTGCCTGGAGGACTAGCGGGTCCGGTGAGCAGTTCTTC	CAWRTSGSGEQFF
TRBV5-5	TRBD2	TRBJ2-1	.	TGTGCCAGCAGCCCCTTTATAGCGGGGAGCTCCTACAATGAGCAGTTCTTC	CASSPFIAGSSYNEQFF
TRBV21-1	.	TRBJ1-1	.	TGTGCCAGCAGCAACCCCAACCGGGACAGGGAAAAAATGAACACTGAAGCTTTCTTT	CASSNPNRDREKMNTEAFF
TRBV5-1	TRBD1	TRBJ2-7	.	TGCGCCAGCAGCTTGGCGAGACAGGGCTACGAGCAGTACTTC	CASSLARQGYEQYF
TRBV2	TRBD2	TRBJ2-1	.	TGTGCCAGCAGTGAAGCCCTAGCGGGGTTTAATGAGCAGTTCTTC	CASSEALAGFNEQFF
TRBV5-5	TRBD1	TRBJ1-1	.	TGTGCCAGCAGCTGGGGACAGACGGCTTTTGAAGCTTTCTTT	CASSWGQTAFEAFF
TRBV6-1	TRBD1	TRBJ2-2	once	TGTGCCAGCAGTGAGGAGACAGGGTTAGCCGGGGAGCTGTTTTTT	CASSEETGLAGELFF
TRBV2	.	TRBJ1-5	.	TGTGCCAGCAGTGAAGCGCTTGGTCGGGTTCCTCAGCCCCAGCATTTT	CASSEALGRVPQPQHF
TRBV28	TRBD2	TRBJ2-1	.	TGTGCCAGCAGGACCGGGTGGACTAGTTTGTTCTTC	CASRTGWTSLFF
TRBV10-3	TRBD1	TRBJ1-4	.	TGTGCCACAGGAAAGGGACAGGCTAATGAAAAACTGTTTTTT	CATGKGQANEKLFF
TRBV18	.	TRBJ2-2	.	TGTGCCAGCTCACCACGGAACAGTGCTAACACCGGGGAGCTGTTTTTT	CASSPRNSANTGELFF
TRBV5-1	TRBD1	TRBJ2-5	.	TGCGCCAGCACTCGAGGCACAGGGGACGAGACCCAGTACTTC	CASTRGTGDETQYF
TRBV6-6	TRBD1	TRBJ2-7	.	TGTGCCAGCAGTTGGACAGGGGGGCCGAGCTCCTACGAGCAGTACTTC	CASSWTGGPSSYEQYF
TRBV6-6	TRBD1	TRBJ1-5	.	TGTGCCAGCAGCCGAACAGGGGGCGATCAGCCCCAGCATTTT	CASSRTGGDQPQHF
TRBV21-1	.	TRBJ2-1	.	TGTGCCAGCAGCAGGCTAGCGGGAGACGCCTACAATGAGCAGTTCTTC	CASSRLAGDAYNEQFF
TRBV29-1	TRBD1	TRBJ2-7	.	TGCAGCGTCGTGGCGGGACAGGGATTGGCCGAGCAGTACTTC	CSVVAGQGLAEQYF
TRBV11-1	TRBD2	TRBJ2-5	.	TGTGCCAGCAGGCTGCGCGGGGGCCAAGAGACCCAGTACTTC	CASRLRGGQETQYF
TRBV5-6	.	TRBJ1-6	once	TGTGCCAGCAGCTCGATGGGCAATGTTAATTCACCCCTCCACTTT	CASSSMGNVNSPLHF
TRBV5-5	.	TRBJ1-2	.	TGTGCCAGCAGCTTGAGGTGGAGGTCGGGTAACTATGGCTACACCTTC	CASSLRWRSGNYGYTF
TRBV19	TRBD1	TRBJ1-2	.	TGTGCCAGTAGTACCAAGGACAGGGTTGATGGCTACACCTTC	CASSTKDRVDGYTF
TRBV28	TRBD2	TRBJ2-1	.	TGTGCCAGCACCCGTTACTCGGGAGGGCACTATGAGCAGTTCTTC	CASTRYSGGHYEQFF
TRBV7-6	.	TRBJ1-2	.	TGTGCCAGCAGCCCGACAGCCGTTAACTATGGCTACACCTTC	CASSPTAVNYGYTF
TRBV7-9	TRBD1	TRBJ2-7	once	TGTGCCAGCAGCTTCACCGGGACAGCCCCCCTCTACGAGCAGTACTTC	CASSFTGTAPLYEQYF
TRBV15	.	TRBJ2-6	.	TGTGCCACCAACCTCGGTGGGGCCAACGTCCTGACTTTC	CATNLGGANVLTF
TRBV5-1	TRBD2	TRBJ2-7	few	TGCGCCAGCAGCTTGGCCTTATTACAGCGGGAGGGTTCAGTCGAAGGGCAGTACTTC	CASSLALLQREGSVEGQYF
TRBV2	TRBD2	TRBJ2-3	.	TGTGCCAGCAGTGAAGGCTGGACTAGCGGGGGGGGGACAGATACGCAGTATTTT	CASSEGWTSGGGTDTQYF
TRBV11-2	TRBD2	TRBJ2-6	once	TGTGCCAGCAGCTTACTAGCGGGATCGGTCGAGGCTGGGGCCAACGTCCTGACTTTC	CASSLLAGSVEAGANVLTF
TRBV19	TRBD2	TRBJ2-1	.	TGTGCCAGTGGGGGGGTTTTCAATGAGCAGTTCTTC	CASGGVFNEQFF
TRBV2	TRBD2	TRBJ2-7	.	TGTGCCAGCACCCGGGACTACCGCTACGAGCAGTACTTC	CASTRDYRYEQYF
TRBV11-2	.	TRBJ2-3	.	TGTGCCAGCAGCTTAGCGGGGGTTGGTAGCACAGATACGCAGTATTTT	CASSLAGVGSTDTQYF
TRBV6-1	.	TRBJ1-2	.	TGTGCCAGCAGTGAAGTTGGCCAGGCCTGGCTATATGGCTACACCTTC	CASSEVGQAWLYGYTF
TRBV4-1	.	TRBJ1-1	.	TGCGCCAGCAGCCAAGATGGGGCTACCGAAGCTTTCTTT	CASSQDGATEAFF
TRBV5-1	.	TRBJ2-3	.	TGCGCCAGCTCGGTTGAGCTTTCTACAGATACGCAGTATTTT	CASSVELSTDTQYF